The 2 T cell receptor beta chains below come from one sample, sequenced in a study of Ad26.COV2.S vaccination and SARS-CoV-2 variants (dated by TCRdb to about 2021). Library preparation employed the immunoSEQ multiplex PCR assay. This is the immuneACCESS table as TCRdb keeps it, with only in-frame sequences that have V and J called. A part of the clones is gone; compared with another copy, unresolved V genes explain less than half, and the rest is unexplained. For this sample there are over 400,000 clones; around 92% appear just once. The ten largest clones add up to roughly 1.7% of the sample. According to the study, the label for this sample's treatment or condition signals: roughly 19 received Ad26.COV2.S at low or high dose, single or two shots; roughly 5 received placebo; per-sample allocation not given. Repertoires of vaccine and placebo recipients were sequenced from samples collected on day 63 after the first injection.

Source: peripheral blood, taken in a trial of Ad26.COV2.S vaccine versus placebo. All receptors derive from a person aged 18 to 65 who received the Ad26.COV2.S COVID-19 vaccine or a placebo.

The CDR3 sequence: CASSLLGATLSYNEQFF. In DNA, the CDR3 is TGTGCCAGCAGCTTGCTGGGGGCTACCCTCTCCTACAATGAGCAGTTCTTC. V and J are TRBV5-6 and TRBJ2-1; the D gene is possibly TRBD1 (6 bases). CDR1 and CDR2 (germline): SGHDT, YYEEEE. CDR3 size: 17 residues. V was shortened by 1 base and J by 0 bases, with 14 bases between the two germline ends.

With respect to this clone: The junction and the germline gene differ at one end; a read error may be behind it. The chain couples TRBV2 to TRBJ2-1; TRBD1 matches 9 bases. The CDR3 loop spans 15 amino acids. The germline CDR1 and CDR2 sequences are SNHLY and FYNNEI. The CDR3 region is CASREEQGARNEQFF. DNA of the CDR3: TGTGCCAGCAGGGAAGAACAGGGGGCGCGCAATGAGCAGTTCTTC.